Described below is a single T cell receptor (beta chain) sequence and its context. As yet, its antigen is unknown. This sample stems from a study of blood T cells in healthy people across ages. Study observations and caveats: Changes in expanded clonotypes were possibly confounded, as the CMV status of donors was unknown. While age rose, TCR beta diversity per million T cells dropped in a roughly linear way.

Then a second PCR, running roughly 7 to 11 cycles, was carried out with a sample-barcoded 5' primer and a J-beta primer mix. TCRdb ran MiXCR on the 5' RACE reads and lists one entry per CDR3 protein. The sample shows approximately 1.5 million distinct CDR3 sequences, about 31% of them seen only once. This TCR was recovered from a woman in her 30s in good health. The sequenced material came from blood.

This chain's CDR3 is CASSVRPGELFF. CDR3 coding DNA: TGTGCCAGCAGCGTACGCCCGGGTGAGCTGTTTTTT. This chain links TRBV9 with TRBJ2-2; D is unresolved. V dropped 1 base and J dropped 11 bases, with 9 bases sitting between them. CDR1 is SGDLS and CDR2 is YYNGEE in the germline V gene. The CDR3 extends over 12 amino acids.